Shown below are 16 T cell receptor beta chains from a single sample sequenced in a study of T cell responses to AZD1222 COVID-19 vaccine. Sequencing used immunoSEQ multiplex PCR; TCRdb keeps in-frame clones, though not all of them. The data contain 180,000 or so clones, 85% to 95% of them singletons. This material consisted of peripheral blood, taken 28 days after the second AZD1222 dose. The receptors here all came from an adult who received the AZD1222 COVID-19 vaccine.

This clone was picked up a small number of times. The rearrangement links TRBV15 to TRBJ1-1; TRBD1 matches 7 bases. V was pared by 2 bases and J by 1 base, with 1 base of the junction left unmatched. This CDR3 has 14 residues. The germline V gene has CDR1 LNHNV and CDR2 YYDKDF (reference sequence). The CDR3, as DNA: TGTGCCACCAGCAGATGGACAGGGAACACTGAAGCTTTCTTT. It yields the protein CATSRWTGNTEAFF.

The chain employs TRBV5-1 and TRBJ1-4; D unresolved. Trimming took 2 bases from V and 0 from J, leaving 5 bases between them. The germline V gene has CDR1 SGHRS and CDR2 YFSETQ. CDR3 length: 14 amino acids. In DNA form, the CDR3 reads TGCGCCAGCAGCTTCGGCGCAACTAATGAAAAACTGTTTTTT. Translated, it gives CASSFGATNEKLFF. Looking up the rest from reference TRBV5-1 and TRBJ1-4 gives the full variable domain: KAGVTQTPRYLIKTRGQQVTLSCSPISGHRSVSWYQQTPGQGLQFLFEYFSETQRNKGNFPGRFSGRQFSNSRSEMNVSTLELGDSALYLCASSFGATNEKLFFGSGTQLSVL.

The V and J genes are TRBV28 and TRBJ2-7; TRBD2 matches 14 bases. V lost 1 base, J lost 2 bases, and 13 bases stayed unmatched. Germline CDR1 is MDHEN and CDR2 is SYDVKM. The CDR3 length is 20 residues. This chain's CDR3 is CASSLLAGTSGRMPTYEQYF. The DNA of the CDR3 is TGTGCCAGCAGTTTATTAGCCGGGACTAGCGGGAGAATGCCTACCTACGAGCAGTACTTC.

The rearrangement joins TRBV27 to TRBJ2-7; D gene uncertain. Germline lookup yields CDR1 MNHEY and CDR2 SMNVEV (reference sequence). Trimming took 5 bases from V and 3 from J, leaving 8 bases between them. This CDR3 has 12 amino acids. CDR3 DNA sequence: TGTGCCAGCAGTCCCGCCGGCTACGAGCAGTACTTC. This encodes CASSPAGYEQYF.

V usage is TRBV10-3 and J usage is TRBJ1-5, with 7 bases fitting TRBD1. V trimming: 6 bases; J trimming: 0 bases; junction bases outside the gene matches: 5. The V gene's germline CDR1 is ENHRY and CDR2 SYGVKD. CDR3 size: 15 residues. The CDR3 DNA reads as TGTGCCATCAGCCCGGACAGGAGTAGCAATCAGCCCCAGCATTTT. Amino acids: CAISPDRSSNQPQHF.

As to this clone: This CDR3 is missing its conserved last phenylalanine or tryptophan, likely due to a read error. The DNA is omitted, as the CDR3 cannot be located on it reliably, and the CDR3 follows TCRdb's listing. J is TRBJ1-1 and V is TRBV20-1. With termini counted, the CDR3 has 8 amino acids. Per germline, CDR1 DFQATT and CDR2 SNEGSKA (reference sequence). CDR3 loop: CVPRGGKV.

The V and J genes are TRBV28 and TRBJ2-1; 10 bases map to TRBD2. CDR1 is MDHEN, CDR2 SYDVKM, per germline. This CDR3 is built from 15 residues. The V gene end was trimmed by 2 bases and the J gene end by 9 bases; junction bases not matched to a gene: 7. CDR3 bases: TGTGCCAGCAGTTTAAGGAGCGGGAGGGCCGGTGAGCAGTTCTTC. Its translation: CASSLRSGRAGEQFF.

V usage is TRBV30 and J usage is TRBJ1-4, with a weak D call TRBD1 (5 bases). CDR3 length equals 15 residues. The V end lost 8 bases, the J end lost 5 bases, and 21 bases lay between the germline ends. CDR1 is GTSNPN, CDR2 SVGIG, per germline (reference sequence). DNA for the CDR3: TGTGCCCTAGGGCGGGTAGGGGCCTTCAATGAAAAACTGTTTTTT. As protein: CALGRVGAFNEKLFF.

The chain carries TRBV4-1 and TRBJ2-1, with D perhaps TRBD2 (7 bases). V lost 3 bases to trimming and J lost 6 bases, with 18 bases between them. Per germline, CDR1 MGHRA and CDR2 YSYEKL. The CDR3 totals 16 residues. The DNA of the CDR3 is TGCGCCAGCAGCCAGAGACTAGCTGGGGGCGGCAATGAGCAGTTCTTC. This gives the protein CASSQRLAGGGNEQFF.

This sequence joins TRBV5-4 and TRBJ2-6; a possible D gene is TRBD1 (5 bases). Germline-derived CDR1 and CDR2 are SGHNT and YYREEE (reference sequence). Trimming cost V 5 bases and J 0 bases, with 18 bases left between them. This CDR3 is 18 amino acids long. CDR3 in DNA: TGTGCCAGCAGGCCCACCATCGACAGCTACTCTGGGGCCAACGTCCTGACTTTC. This translates into CASRPTIDSYSGANVLTF.

The rearrangement joins TRBV18 to TRBJ1-3; 7 bases agree with TRBD1. In germline, CDR1 is KGHSH, CDR2 LQKENI. This CDR3 comprises 16 residues. The J segment lost 0 bases and the V segment lost 8 bases, leaving 10 bases of the junction unmatched. The CDR3 DNA sequence: TGTGCCAGCGCCAGGGGGGGCGCCGGCTCTGGAAACACCATATATTTT. Translating gives CASARGGAGSGNTIYF.

The rearrangement uses TRBV15 and TRBJ2-7; 8 bases align to TRBD2. This CDR3 contains 14 residues. Germline assignment: CDR1 LNHNV and CDR2 YYDKDF (reference sequence). The V and J ends lost 3 bases and 2 bases, in that order; junction bases with no gene match: 3. The CDR3 sequence is CATSSSGETYEQYF. CDR3 DNA sequence: TGTGCCACCAGCAGTAGCGGGGAGACCTACGAGCAGTACTTC.

This sequence joins TRBV7-9 and TRBJ1-4; D perhaps matches TRBD1 (6 bases). CDR3 length: 15 amino acids. The V end was cut by 7 bases, the J end by 7 bases, with 19 bases between. The germline V gene encodes CDR1 SEHNR and CDR2 FQNEAQ (reference sequence). The CDR3, as DNA: TGTGCCAGCATCCCGCCAGGGGTTCTGAGTGAAAAACTGTTTTTT. Translated: CASIPPGVLSEKLFF.

This chain links TRBV7-8 with TRBJ2-3; D might be TRBD1 (5 bases). Trimming removed 0 bases from V and 0 bases from J, with 10 bases in between. Looked up from germline, CDR1 is SGHVS and CDR2 is FQNEAQ. This CDR3 comprises 16 residues. The CDR3 reads CASSLATAISTDTQYF. CDR3 coding DNA: TGTGCCAGCAGCTTAGCGACAGCGATTAGCACAGATACGCAGTATTTT.

This clone was detected only once. V usage is TRBV7-8 and J usage is TRBJ2-7, with D tentatively TRBD1 (7 bases). Trimming shortened V by 6 bases and J by 1 base, and 10 bases separated the two germline ends. This CDR3 is built from 13 residues. Per germline, CDR1 SGHVS and CDR2 FQNEAQ. The CDR3 DNA reads TGTGCCAGCAGTCAGGGGGGTTCCTACGAGCAGTACTTC. Translation gives CASSQGGSYEQYF.

The chain is built from TRBV7-3 and TRBJ2-2; maybe TRBD1 (5 bases). Germline lookup yields CDR1 SGHTA and CDR2 FQGTGA. This CDR3 has 15 residues. Trimming took 1 base from V and 1 from J, leaving 7 bases between them. The CDR3 DNA reads as TGTGCCAGCAGCTTAATTAGGGGGAACACCGGGGAGCTGTTTTTT. Its translation: CASSLIRGNTGELFF.